Below, one T cell receptor (beta chain) is given with its context. This clone was counted between two and nine times. The specificity of this receptor is unknown. There are no base qualities to consult, and no much larger clone falls within one base. The High Capacity cDNA Reverse Transcription Kit was used to reverse transcribe all of the isolated RNA, meaning that expressed TCRB transcripts were what got sequenced. Naive, central memory and regulatory T cell samples underwent deep immunoSEQ sequencing, averaging around 4 million total reads per sample. Sorted cells were lysed in RLT buffer and RNA was extracted with DNase-treated RNeasy Micro or Mini kits, depending on cell number. Each cell subset was processed on its own to prevent cross-contamination, while patient and healthy donor samples were processed together. Using the immunoSEQ multiplex PCR, TCRB sequences were amplified from cDNA into 87-bp fragments spanning the CDR3 region. Amplicons were sequenced on the Illumina HiSeq platform. The published analysis was carried out like this. Synthetic template baselines were used to correct PCR bias computationally, reads within Hamming distance 2 were collapsed, and singletons that could not be merged were discarded. By aligning reads against IMGT, V, D and J genes, CDR3 length, and insertions or deletions at six rearrangement sites were assigned. Within each subset, clonotype counts were normalized to sorted cell number, after which true diversity and Gini coefficients were computed with the tcR R package. The overlap coefficient, calculated on TCRB nucleotide sequences, was used to measure repertoire sharing. TCRdb retrieved this table from immuneACCESS and kept in-frame rearrangements only. Not all clones are present; in checked studies, unresolved V genes account for under half, and no reason is known for the remainder. V and J calls and clone size follow that table, whereas D and trimming were derived from the DNA. In all, the sample holds around 200,000 clones, and more than 10% of those were seen once. 0.62% of the sample is in the top ten clones.

This specimen comes from a study of beta chain features in type 1 diabetes (dated by TCRdb to 2016 to 2019). With regard to the full study: No differences in mean age, gender distribution, total cell number or subset yield were found between patients and healthy donors. Regulatory and stem cell-like memory subsets were isolated from only 8 patients and roughly 8 healthy donors, whereas naive and central memory subsets came from all 30 or so donors. A total of around 110,000,000 sorted cells were examined across all samples, and a strong correlation was observed between cell number per subset and RNA yield. In the study, recently diagnosed type 1 diabetes patients and matched healthy donors were compared on the TCRB repertoires of their sorted circulating CD4+ T cell subsets. Broader findings and caveats from the paper: Because cDNA rather than genomic DNA was sequenced, highly expressing activated cells could have been over-represented, although no difference in activation and CD3 levels was found between groups. At VDJ recombination sites, patients with type 1 diabetes made fewer insertions and deleted more nucleotides, a pattern implying thymic rearrangement abnormalities. Because the HLA sub-analyses included only small numbers of individuals, any influence of HLA type on TCRB rearrangement was left unresolved. PCR might favor shorter templates, but patient and control samples were amplified and corrected together, so any skew would affect both groups equally. Naive, central memory and regulatory TCRB repertoires appeared to be more similar among patients than among healthy donors. Type 1 diabetes patients showed a moderate but significant shortening of TCRB CDR3 length in all four CD4+ subsets.

From the germline V gene (reference sequence), CDR1 is MNHEY and CDR2 is SMNVEV. The germline ends are 7 bases apart after V is trimmed by 3 bases and J by 5 bases. The CDR3 contains 13 residues, cysteine and phenylalanine counted. Kept here is only the CDR3 DNA, which spans 39 bases and is read in frame from base 1. From each donor, a single peripheral blood sample of approximately 110 mL on average was drawn into heparinised tubes. Using a panel that included CD45RO, CCR7, CD25, CD127, CD95 and CD27, naive, central memory, regulatory and stem cell-like memory CD4+ T cells were sorted on a BD FACSAria II. Purity was above 95% for every sorted population. PBMCs were isolated immediately by Lymphoprep density gradient centrifugation and stained directly without culture. So that batch effects would be minimized, each experiment stained and sorted samples in pairs, pairing one healthy donor with one patient.

This TCR came from a woman under 30 in good health. The sequenced sample consisted of central memory CD4+ T cells from blood. The rearrangement combines TRBV27 with TRBJ2-2, with the D gene call left open. The CDR3 in this case is CASSFRATGELFF. The DNA sequence is given as TGTGCCAGCAGTTTCCGAGCAACCGGGGAGCTGTTTTTT.